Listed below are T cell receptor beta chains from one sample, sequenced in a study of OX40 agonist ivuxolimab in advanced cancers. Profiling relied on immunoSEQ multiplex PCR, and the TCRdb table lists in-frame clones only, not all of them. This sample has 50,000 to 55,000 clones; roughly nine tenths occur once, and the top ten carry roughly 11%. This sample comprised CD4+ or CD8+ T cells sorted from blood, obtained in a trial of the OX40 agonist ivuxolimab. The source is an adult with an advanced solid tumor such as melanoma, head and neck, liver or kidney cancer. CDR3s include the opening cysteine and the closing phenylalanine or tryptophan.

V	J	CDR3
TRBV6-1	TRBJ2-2	CAGETGGDTGELFF
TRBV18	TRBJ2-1	CASSPSLAGGEVNEQFF
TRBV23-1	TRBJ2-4	CARNLKGTIF
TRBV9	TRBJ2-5	CASSVAGGQQETQYF
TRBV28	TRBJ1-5	CASSRRQGGQPQHF
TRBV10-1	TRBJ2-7	CASSDRQFSYEQYF
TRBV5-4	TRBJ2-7	CASSLRGQGIYEQYF
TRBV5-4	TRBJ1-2	CASSEPGQNYGYTF
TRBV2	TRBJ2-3	CARKRGASTDTQYF
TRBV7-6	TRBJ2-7	CASSLVAGREQYF
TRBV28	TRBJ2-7	CASSLKGPSYEQYF
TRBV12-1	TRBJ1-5	CASSIGQHNQPQHF
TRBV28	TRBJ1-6	CASSSDSYNSPLHF
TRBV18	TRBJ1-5	CASSPTGSQPQHF
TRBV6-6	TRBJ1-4	CASSYSREKLFF
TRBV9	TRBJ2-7	CASSVGPVHEQYF
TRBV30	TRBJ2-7	CAWRWASGRTGRHEQYF
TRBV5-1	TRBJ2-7	CASSLAGSSYEQYF
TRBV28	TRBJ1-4	CASSQIWGRQSEKLFF
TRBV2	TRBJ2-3	CASRTSGGPYTQYF
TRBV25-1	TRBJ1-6	CASSARRQDHNSPLHF
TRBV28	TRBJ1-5	CASSPANQPQHF
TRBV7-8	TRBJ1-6	CASTQSRDRNSPLHF
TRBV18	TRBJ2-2	CASSQLQVNTGELFF
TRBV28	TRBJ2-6	CASSLGQASGANVLTF
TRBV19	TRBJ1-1	CASSTPSDRGNTEAFF
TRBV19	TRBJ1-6	CASSASGARGDSPLHF
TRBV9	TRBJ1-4	CASSVDAAGVEKLFF
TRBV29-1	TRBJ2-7	CSVAVGQGTGEQYF
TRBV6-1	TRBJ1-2	CASSEIPRIYGYTF
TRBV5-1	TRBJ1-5	CASSFSGASNQPQHF
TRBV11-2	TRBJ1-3	CASSLNSRSGNTIYF
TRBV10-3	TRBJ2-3	CAISDGQGDTDTQYF
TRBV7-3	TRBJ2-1	CASSTSPQGAGGANEQFF
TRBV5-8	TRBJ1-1	CASSLTPGQNTEAFF
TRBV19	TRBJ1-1	CASSIDLGRDMNTEAFF
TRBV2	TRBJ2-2	CASTGRWTGELFF
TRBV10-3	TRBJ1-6	CAISRDVYSPLHF
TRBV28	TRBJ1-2	CASALGGNYGYTF
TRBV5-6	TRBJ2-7	CASSLGRDRPYEQYF
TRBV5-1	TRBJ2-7	CASATSGTYEQYF
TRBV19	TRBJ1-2	CASSSPDSSYGYTF